This T cell receptor beta chain appears in the sequencing data of a study of blood T cell repertoires in COVID-19 (dated by TCRdb to about 2020). Looking at the study overall: Collaborator samples came from the United States, Italy and Spain and covered acute and convalescent phases of COVID-19. The repertoires were released in a freely available public database intended as a resource for research on the immune response to SARS-CoV-2. The samples were drawn from two sources: the first 160 participants of the ongoing ImmuneRACE study, and fewer than 1,500 subjects contributed by 6 global collaborators. Where available, HLA class I and class II types were taken from metadata supplied by the sample provider and were not determined by assay-based typing. The material from the prospective study consisted of cDNA or gDNA derived from T cells, B-cell-depleted T cells, or PBMCs. The dataset comprised deeply sampled blood TCRbeta repertoires from subjects exposed to, actively infected with, or recovered from COVID-19. The sample metadata nearly always contained a de-identified subject ID, COVID-19 status, age in years and sex. Broad study findings and their caveats: The amount of clinical and demographic metadata varied by source and participant and was provided uncurated.

Collaborating institutions collected whole blood in K2EDTA tubes following their own protocols. Collaborator samples were shipped for TCRbeta analysis as frozen whole blood, isolated PBMCs, or DNA extracted from either sample type. The CDR3 goes from the cysteine to the phenylalanine over 17 residues. The CDR3 DNA has 51 bases and is translated from base 1. V is shortened by 5 bases, J by 4 bases, and the region joining them spans 22 bases. CDR1 LNHDA and CDR2 SQIVND were looked up in the germline V gene (reference sequence). TCRbeta CDR3 regions were amplified from genomic DNA by means of the immunoSEQ Assay, a bias-controlled multiplex PCR. As for how the authors treated the data: The number of nucleated cells in each sample was estimated from the amplification of reference gene primers within the assay. To quantify the absolute abundance of each unique TCRbeta CDR3 rearrangement, sequence reads were collapsed and filtered. For each sample, productive Simpson clonality was calculated as the square root of Simpson's diversity index over productive rearrangements. In its TCRdb copy, this immuneACCESS table keeps in-frame sequences only and misses some clones. Where compared with another copy, unresolved V genes explain less than half of these, and the others have no known cause. The V and J calls and clone size are taken from that table; D and trimming were inferred from the DNA. The sample has about 190,000 clones on record, around 86% of them singletons. About 6% of the sample rests with the top ten.

Notes on this clone: Its target antigen remains unknown. Base qualities are not recorded, but no much larger clone differs from it by a single base.

The receptor was isolated from a woman in her 40s with acute or convalescent COVID-19. The chain is assembled from TRBV19 and TRBJ2-3; the D segment could be TRBD2, given 7 matching bases. The sample was peripheral blood. The CDR3 reads CASSLNDGGPRADTQYF. The nucleotide sequence is given as TGTGCCAGTAGTTTGAATGACGGGGGGCCTAGGGCAGATACGCAGTATTTT.